This entry lists 2 T cell receptor beta chains sequenced from one sample in a study of T cells expressing NK-cell markers. TCRdb reprocessed the 5' RACE reads; each CDR3 protein has one entry and no DNA is given. Its clone listing holds roughly 390,000 distinct CDR3 sequences. The material sequenced was blood T cells: a sorted CD56 or NKG2C T cell subset, CD4+ or CD8+ T cells, or bulk PBMC T cells (not recorded which). The receptors stem from a woman in her forties or fifties in good health.

The chain recombines TRBV7-2 with TRBJ1-5; TCRdb reports TRBD1, a call that lacks DNA to check it against. This CDR3 contains 15 residues. In germline, CDR1 is SGHTA, CDR2 FQGNSA. CDR3 protein: CASSLAPGGFQPQHF.

The CDR3 loop reads CASSQDMRSNQPQHF. The chain has TRBV4-2 and TRBJ1-5. The CDR3 consists of 15 residues. Germline loops: CDR1 LGHNA, CDR2 YNFKEQ.